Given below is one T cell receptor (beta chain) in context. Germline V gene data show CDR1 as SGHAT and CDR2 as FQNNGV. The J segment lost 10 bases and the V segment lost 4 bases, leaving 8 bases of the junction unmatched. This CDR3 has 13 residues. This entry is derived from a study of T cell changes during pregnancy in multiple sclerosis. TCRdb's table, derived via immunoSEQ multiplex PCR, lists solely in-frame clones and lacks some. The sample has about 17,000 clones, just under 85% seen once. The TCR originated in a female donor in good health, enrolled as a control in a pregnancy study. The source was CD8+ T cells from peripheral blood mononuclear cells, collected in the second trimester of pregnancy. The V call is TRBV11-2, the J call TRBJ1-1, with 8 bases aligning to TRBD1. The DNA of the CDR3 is TGTGCCAGCAGCTCCGGACAGGGAAAGGGAGCTTTCTTT. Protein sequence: CASSSGQGKGAFF.